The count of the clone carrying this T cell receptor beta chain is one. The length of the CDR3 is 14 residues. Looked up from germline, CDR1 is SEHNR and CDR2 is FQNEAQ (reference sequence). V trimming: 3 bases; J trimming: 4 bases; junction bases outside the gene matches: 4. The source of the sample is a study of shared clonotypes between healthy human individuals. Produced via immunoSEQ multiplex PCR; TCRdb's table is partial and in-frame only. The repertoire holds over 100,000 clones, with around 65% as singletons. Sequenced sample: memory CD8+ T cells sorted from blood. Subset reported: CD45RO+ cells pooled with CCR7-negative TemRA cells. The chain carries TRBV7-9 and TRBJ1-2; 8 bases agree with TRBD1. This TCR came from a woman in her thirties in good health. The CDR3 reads CASSLGQARYGYTF. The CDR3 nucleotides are TGTGCCAGCAGCTTGGGACAGGCTCGCTATGGCTACACCTTC.